The 28 T cell receptor beta chains below come from one sample, sequenced in a study of OX40 agonist ivuxolimab in advanced cancers. Library method: the immunoSEQ multiplex PCR assay. TCRdb limited this immuneACCESS table to in-frame rearrangements with V and J called. A share of clones is missing; checked studies link under half to unresolved V genes, and the rest is unexplained. The sample table shows under 95,000 clones, and around 90% are seen once. The ten largest clones represent about 0.2% of the sample. The material was CD4+ or CD8+ T cells sorted from blood, obtained in a trial of the OX40 agonist ivuxolimab. These receptors were collected from an adult with an advanced solid tumor such as melanoma, head and neck, liver or kidney cancer.

The chain uses TRBV7-9 and TRBJ2-5; 7 nucleotides line up with TRBD2. This CDR3 is 14 amino acids long. Germline values: CDR1 SEHNR, CDR2 FQNEAQ (reference sequence). V lost 5 bases, J lost 2 bases, and 5 bases stayed unmatched. CDR3 nucleotide sequence: TGTGCCAGCAGCCTTATGGGAGGGCAAGAGACCCAGTACTTC. It translates to CASSLMGGQETQYF.

This chain connects TRBV6-1 to TRBJ2-4, with 8 positions matching TRBD1. The length of the CDR3 is 15 residues. V shed 4 bases, J shed 8 bases, and the junction held 10 bases outside the gene matches. CDR1 is MNHNS, CDR2 SASEGT, per germline. Written as DNA, the CDR3 is TGTGCCAGCAGTGCAGCTCCAGGGGGCCGAGACATTCAGTACTTC. This translates into CASSAAPGGRDIQYF.

The V gene is TRBV27, the J gene TRBJ2-7; the match to TRBD1 covers 10 bases. V shed 2 bases, J shed 5 bases, and the junction held 3 bases outside the gene matches. Germline-derived CDR1 and CDR2 are MNHEY and SMNVEV (reference sequence). The CDR3 covers 14 residues. CDR3 DNA: TGTGCCAGCAGTTTAGGAGGGACAGGGGACGAGCAGTACTTC. Amino acid sequence: CASSLGGTGDEQYF.

The rearrangement links TRBV30 to TRBJ2-7; D unresolved. The CDR3 extends over 15 amino acids. V gave up 0 bases and J gave up 3 bases, with 15 bases separating them. CDR1 and CDR2 (germline): GTSNPN, SVGIG (reference sequence). The DNA of the CDR3 is TGTGCCTGGAGTGTCCCCCTTTCTAGTAGCTACGAGCAGTACTTC. It translates to CAWSVPLSSSYEQYF.

V is TRBV5-1 and J is TRBJ1-1, with TRBD1 as a possible D gene (6 bases). The germline V gene encodes CDR1 SGHRS and CDR2 YFSETQ. The CDR3 is 15 residues long. The germline V and J ends were trimmed by 1 base and 5 bases, with 15 bases remaining between them. CDR3 nucleotides: TGCGCCAGCAGCTTGAAACAGGGAGGAGGAACTGAAGCTTTCTTT. Amino acid sequence: CASSLKQGGGTEAFF.

The rearrangement links TRBV27 to TRBJ1-1; 8 nucleotides align to TRBD1. Germline CDR1 is MNHEY and CDR2 is SMNVEV (reference sequence). The CDR3 has 16 amino acids. V shed 4 bases, J shed 10 bases, and the junction held 17 bases outside the gene matches. CDR3 DNA sequence: TGTGCCAGCAGTTCTCGGACTCTCATTCAGGGGGCAGGAGCTTTCTTT. Translation: CASSSRTLIQGAGAFF.

This chain connects TRBV10-2 to TRBJ2-4, with D maybe TRBD1 (6 bases). The ends were cut back, 3 bases at V and 2 bases at J, with 14 bases in the middle. Germline assignment: CDR1 WSHSY and CDR2 SAAADI. This CDR3 spans 16 amino acids. Here the CDR3 reads CASSDWGPASKNIQYF. CDR3 coding DNA: TGCGCCAGCAGTGATTGGGGGCCTGCCTCCAAAAACATTCAGTACTTC.

The chain joins TRBV5-1 to TRBJ1-1; D gene ambiguous. Germline assignment: CDR1 SGHRS and CDR2 YFSETQ. The CDR3 runs 14 residues. Trimming removed 0 bases from V and 0 bases from J, with 6 bases in between. In DNA form, the CDR3 reads TGCGCCAGCAGCTTGGGGCGGGTGAACACTGAAGCTTTCTTT. Translation gives CASSLGRVNTEAFF.

DNA of the CDR3: TGCAGCGTTGATACACTAGCGGGAGAGGGAAATGAGCAGTTCTTC. Its protein is CSVDTLAGEGNEQFF. The chain uses TRBV29-1 and TRBJ2-1; 11 bases are a match to TRBD2. With 3 bases clipped from V and 7 bases from J, the junction kept 8 bases outside the gene matches. Germline CDR1 SQVTM, CDR2 ANQGSEA. The length of the CDR3 is 15 residues.

This clone was detected a few times. The chain uses TRBV5-4 and TRBJ1-6; 8 nucleotides align to TRBD1. Trimming cost V 4 bases and J 9 bases; bases outside gene matches: 9. The germline V gene encodes CDR1 SGHNT and CDR2 YYREEE (reference sequence). This CDR3 spans 15 amino acids. For the CDR3, the DNA is TGTGCCAGCAGCACCACGACAGGGACAGGTTCACCCCTCCACTTT. As protein: CASSTTTGTGSPLHF.

The rearrangement joins TRBV5-4 to TRBJ2-2, with D possibly TRBD1 on 6 matching bases. The CDR3 has 14 residues. The V gene's germline CDR1 is SGHNT and CDR2 YYREEE (reference sequence). V shed 1 base and J shed 6 bases, with 10 bases lying between them. The CDR3, as DNA: TGTGCCAGCAGCTTGACAGGGTCCTCCGGGGAGCTGTTTTTT. Its translation: CASSLTGSSGELFF.

The chain couples TRBV19 to TRBJ2-4; TRBD2 agrees at 9 bases. The ends lost 6 bases at V and 3 bases at J; junction bases unmatched: 9. Germline V gene data show CDR1 as LNHDA and CDR2 as SQIVND (reference sequence). The CDR3 totals 16 residues. CDR3 region: CASRFLAGPNKNIQYF. CDR3 bases: TGTGCCAGTAGGTTTCTAGCGGGGCCAAACAAAAACATTCAGTACTTC.

The chain combines TRBV19 with TRBJ1-2; possibly TRBD1 for D (6 bases). The CDR3 sequence is 13 residues long. The germline V and J ends were trimmed by 4 bases and 2 bases, with 8 bases remaining between them. Germline V gene sequence: CDR1 LNHDA, CDR2 SQIVND (reference sequence). As DNA, the CDR3 is TGTGCCAGTAGTACACAGGGAAACTATGGCTACACCTTC. Protein product: CASSTQGNYGYTF.

The CDR3 DNA is TGTGCCAGCAGTTACTCTAGGGGATCTAATGAAAAACTGTTTTTT. It translates to CASSYSRGSNEKLFF. J is TRBJ1-4 and V is TRBV6-5, with D possibly matching TRBD1 (5 bases). V shed 0 bases and J shed 3 bases, with 8 bases lying between them. The CDR3 spans 15 residues. Germline V gene lookup returns CDR1 MNHEY and CDR2 SVGAGI.

The chain joins TRBV14 to TRBJ1-1, with TRBD1 matching 8 bases. This CDR3 is 12 amino acids long. The J segment lost 8 bases and the V segment lost 4 bases, leaving 3 bases of the junction unmatched. CDR1 and CDR2 from the germline V gene are SGHDN and FVKESK. CDR3 sequence (DNA): TGTGCCAGCAGCCCCTACAGGGGGGAAGCTTTCTTT. Encoded protein: CASSPYRGEAFF.

The chain joins TRBV2 to TRBJ2-1; D is uncertain. Germline loops: CDR1 SNHLY, CDR2 FYNNEI. This CDR3 contains 14 residues. V was trimmed by 6 bases and J by 3 bases, leaving 12 bases between them. CDR3 DNA: TGTGCCAGCAGCGGGCGTATCTACTACAATGAGCAGTTCTTC. This sequence encodes CASSGRIYYNEQFF.

This clone was recorded only once. The rearrangement joins TRBV5-1 to TRBJ2-2; 7 bases match TRBD1. The CDR3 has 15 amino acids. Germline trimming cut 0 bases from V and 1 base from J; bases unmatched to any gene: 0. Germline CDR1 and CDR2: SGHRS and YFSETQ. CDR3 DNA: TGCGCCAGCAGCTTGGACAGGGGGAACACCGGGGAGCTGTTTTTT. Translating it yields CASSLDRGNTGELFF.

The genes are TRBV5-6 and TRBJ1-5; a weak D match, TRBD1 (5 bases). V was clipped by 4 bases and J by 5 bases, with 16 bases between them. The V gene's germline CDR1 is SGHDT and CDR2 YYEEEE. The CDR3 spans 15 residues. In DNA, the CDR3 is TGTGCCAGCAGCCTCTATGGGGGATCAGATCAGCCCCAGCATTTT. Encoded protein: CASSLYGGSDQPQHF.

This chain uses TRBV5-7 with TRBJ1-2; no reliable D call. TRBV5-7 is treated as an ORF (open reading frame) with a function not yet certain. V was trimmed by 1 base and J by 5 bases, leaving 9 bases between them. The length of the CDR3 is 13 residues. CDR3 DNA sequence: TGTGCCAGCAGCTTGAACGGCTTATATGGCTACACCTTC. Protein: CASSLNGLYGYTF.

The chain recombines TRBV5-1 with TRBJ2-1; TRBD1 matches 7 bases. CDR1 is SGHRS, CDR2 YFSETQ, per germline. V was clipped by 0 bases and J by 4 bases; unmatched bases: 1. The CDR3 is made up of 14 amino acids. DNA of the CDR3: TGCGCCAGCAGCTTGGCGACAGGGTACAATGAGCAGTTCTTC. It encodes CASSLATGYNEQFF. The whole variable domain, filled in from reference TRBV5-1 and TRBJ2-1, reads KAGVTQTPRYLIKTRGQQVTLSCSPISGHRSVSWYQQTPGQGLQFLFEYFSETQRNKGNFPGRFSGRQFSNSRSEMNVSTLELGDSALYLCASSLATGYNEQFFGPGTRLTVL.

The chain uses TRBV19 and TRBJ1-1; weak D call: TRBD1 (6 bases). V was trimmed by 6 bases and J by 5 bases, leaving 13 bases between them. Germline V CDR1 and CDR2: LNHDA, SQIVND (reference sequence). The CDR3 runs 13 residues. The CDR3 DNA reads TGTGCCAGTAGGCAAACAGGGTATACTGAAGCTTTCTTT. This gives the protein CASRQTGYTEAFF.

In regard to this clone: This CDR3 is also generated by other DNA sequences in the sample. This chain connects TRBV5-1 to TRBJ2-7; D not certain. In germline, CDR1 is SGHRS, CDR2 YFSETQ. CDR3 length: 11 residues. The V gene lost 3 bases and the J gene lost 0 bases, with 1 base spanning the gap. CDR3 loop: CASSSSYEQYF. The CDR3 DNA follows: TGCGCCAGCAGCTCCTCCTACGAGCAGTACTTC.

Comments on this clone: Other nucleotide sequences from this sample produce the same CDR3. The chain has TRBV9 and TRBJ2-7; D tentatively reads TRBD1 or TRBD2 (5 bases each). CDR1 is SGDLS and CDR2 is YYNGEE in the germline V gene. The CDR3 totals 14 residues. Between the trimmed V and J ends, which lost 0 bases and 3 bases, there was a span of 10 bases. CDR3 protein: CASSVATGGYEQYF. CDR3 coding DNA: TGTGCCAGCAGCGTAGCTACTGGGGGCTACGAGCAGTACTTC.

V usage is TRBV23-1 and J usage is TRBJ2-4, with no clear D. TRBV23-1 counts as an open reading frame of uncertain function. The CDR3 sequence is 11 residues long. The V gene lost 6 bases and the J gene lost 4 bases, with 4 bases spanning the gap. This CDR3 reads CASRQKNIQYF. Written as DNA, the CDR3 is TGCGCCAGCAGGCAAAAAAACATTCAGTACTTC.

This clone has only one observation. The chain carries TRBV10-2 and TRBJ2-2; tentative D call: TRBD1 (5 bases). The germline CDR1 and CDR2 sequences are WSHSY and SAAADI. V shed 10 bases and J shed 3 bases, with 9 bases lying between them. The CDR3 is made up of 12 amino acids. CDR3 coding DNA: TGCGCCACCCGACAGTACACCGGGGAGCTGTTTTTT. It encodes CATRQYTGELFF.

The gene calls are TRBV5-4 and TRBJ1-2; D may be TRBD1 (5 bases). The V end lost 4 bases, the J end lost 4 bases, and 14 bases lay between the germline ends. The CDR3 length is 14 residues. Germline V CDR1 and CDR2: SGHNT, YYREEE (reference sequence). CDR3 sequence reads: CASSRQGLGYGYTF. CDR3 in DNA: TGTGCCAGCAGCCGGCAGGGCCTGGGCTATGGCTACACCTTC. The full variable domain, completed using reference TRBV5-4 and TRBJ1-2, is ETGVTQSPTHLIKTRGQQVTLRCSSQSGHNTVSWYQQALGQGPQFIFQYYREEENGRGNFPPRFSGLQFPNYSSELNVNALELDDSALYLCASSRQGLGYGYTFGSGTRLTVV.

The chain has TRBV6-1 and TRBJ2-3; no firm D call. CDR1 is MNHNS, CDR2 SASEGT, per germline. Trimming took off 4 bases at V and 0 bases at J, with 8 bases between the two ends. The CDR3 covers 14 residues. The CDR3 here is CASSVSDSTDTQYF. The DNA for the CDR3 is TGTGCCAGCAGTGTATCGGACAGCACAGATACGCAGTATTTT.

This chain joins TRBV5-4 and TRBJ2-7; D is ambiguous. This CDR3 is 13 amino acids long. Germline CDR1 and CDR2: SGHNT and YYREEE (reference sequence). The germline V and J ends were trimmed by 0 bases and 3 bases, with 7 bases remaining between them. The CDR3 DNA reads as TGTGCCAGCAGCTTGGGGGAAAGCTACGAGCAGTACTTC. This translates into CASSLGESYEQYF.